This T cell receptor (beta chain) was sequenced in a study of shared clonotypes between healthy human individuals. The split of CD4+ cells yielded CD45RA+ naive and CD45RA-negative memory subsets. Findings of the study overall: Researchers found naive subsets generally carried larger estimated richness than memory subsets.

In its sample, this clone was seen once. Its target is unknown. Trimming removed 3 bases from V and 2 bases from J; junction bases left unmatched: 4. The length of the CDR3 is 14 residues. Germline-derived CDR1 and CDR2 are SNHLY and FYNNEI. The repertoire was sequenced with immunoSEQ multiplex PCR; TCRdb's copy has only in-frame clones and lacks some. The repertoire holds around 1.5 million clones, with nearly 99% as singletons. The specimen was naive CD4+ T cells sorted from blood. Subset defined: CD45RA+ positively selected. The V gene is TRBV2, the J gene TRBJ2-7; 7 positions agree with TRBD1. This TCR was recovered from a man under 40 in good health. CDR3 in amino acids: CASSESTGTYEQYF. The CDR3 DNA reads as TGTGCCAGCAGTGAGTCGACAGGGACCTACGAGCAGTACTTC.